A selection of T cell receptor beta chains follows, all from one sample in a study of shared clonotypes between healthy human individuals. Repertoires were generated with immunoSEQ multiplex PCR, while TCRdb's copy carries only in-frame clones and drops some. Here the sample spans over 1.5 million clones, around 98% being singletons. Sequenced input: naive CD4+ T cells sorted from blood. These receptors came from a man aged 25 to 40 in good health. Each CDR3 is given with its conserved first and last residue. The D gene is left open where the match is weak. Size is stated for part of the rows, as once, few or many counts, or as a class when the clone is expanded.

clone_size j_call d_call v_call cdr3_aa cdr3_nt
- TRBJ2-7 - TRBV10-3 CAIGADYYEQYF TGTGCCATCGGGGCGGATTACTACGAGCAGTACTTC
- TRBJ2-7 - TRBV30 CAPGPDSYEQYF TGTGCCCCGGGCCCCGACTCCTACGAGCAGTACTTC
- TRBJ2-3 TRBD1 TRBV10-3 CAIKSGQGKADTQYF TGTGCCATCAAATCGGGACAGGGGAAGGCAGATACGCAGTATTTT
- TRBJ2-7 TRBD2 TRBV19 CASSPSGRSYEQYF TGTGCCAGCTCACCCAGCGGGAGATCATACGAGCAGTACTTC
- TRBJ2-5 - TRBV7-9 CASSRLGETQYF TGTGCCAGCAGCCGCCTGGGGGAGACCCAGTACTTC
- TRBJ1-4 TRBD1 TRBV9 CASSVGGTGNEKLFF TGTGCCAGCAGCGTAGGTGGGACAGGGAATGAAAAACTGTTTTTT
- TRBJ2-1 TRBD2 TRBV29-1 CSATGLAGAVSHEQFF TGCAGCGCCACTGGACTAGCGGGAGCGGTATCCCATGAGCAGTTCTTC
- TRBJ1-5 - TRBV7-3 CASSQTQGQPQHF TGTGCCAGCAGCCAAACCCAGGGACAGCCCCAGCATTTT
- TRBJ1-3 - TRBV7-2 CASSLDEGRNTIYF TGTGCCAGCAGCTTAGATGAGGGTAGAAACACCATATATTTT
- TRBJ2-2 - TRBV23-1 CASSYTHPGSGGDELFF TGCGCCAGCAGTTATACACACCCCGGTTCGGGCGGTGACGAGCTGTTTTTT
- TRBJ1-5 - TRBV5-6 CASSSRDSNQPQHF TGTGCCAGCAGCTCCAGGGATAGCAATCAGCCCCAGCATTTT
once TRBJ2-2 - TRBV11-2 CASSMGSGSTGELFF TGTGCCAGCAGTATGGGTAGCGGCTCCACCGGGGAGCTGTTTTTT
- TRBJ2-3 TRBD2 TRBV27 CASSLRLAGGTDTQYF TGTGCCAGCAGTTTACGACTAGCGGGAGGCACAGATACGCAGTATTTT
- TRBJ2-1 - TRBV6-1 CASSEGWGLYNEQFF TGTGCCAGCAGTGAGGGTTGGGGGCTCTACAATGAGCAGTTCTTC
- TRBJ1-1 TRBD1 TRBV18 CASSPDRGRTEAFF TGTGCCAGCTCACCAGATAGGGGGCGAACTGAAGCTTTCTTT
- TRBJ2-7 TRBD1 TRBV6-5 CASSYLGQGNEQYF TGTGCCAGCAGTTACTTAGGACAGGGCAACGAGCAGTACTTC
- TRBJ2-1 TRBD2 TRBV28 CASSPPGRGNEQFF TGTGCCAGCAGTCCCCCCGGGAGGGGCAATGAGCAGTTCTTC
- TRBJ2-7 TRBD2 TRBV5-3 CARSWGLTSYEQYF TGTGCCAGAAGCTGGGGACTAACGAGCTACGAGCAGTACTTC
- TRBJ2-3 - TRBV6-5 CASSYSRAALDTQYF TGTGCCAGCAGTTACTCGCGAGCGGCACTCGATACGCAGTATTTT
- TRBJ2-5 - TRBV18 CASSPQEGTETQYF TGTGCCAGCTCACCTCAGGAGGGGACGGAGACCCAGTACTTC
- TRBJ2-7 - TRBV5-4 CASSSGYEQYF TGTGCCAGCAGCTCCGGATACGAGCAGTACTTC
- TRBJ2-3 - TRBV6-4 CASSESGSTDTQYF TGTGCCAGCAGTGAGTCCGGTTCGACAGATACGCAGTATTTT
- TRBJ1-2 - TRBV12-5 CASGPQGVNYGYTF TGTGCTAGTGGTCCTCAAGGAGTTAACTATGGCTACACCTTC
- TRBJ2-7 - TRBV23-1 CASSQSRGRGLSYEQYF TGCGCCAGCAGTCAATCGCGGGGTAGGGGTCTATCCTACGAGCAGTACTTC
- TRBJ1-1 - TRBV6-1 CASSGHPNTEAFF TGTGCCAGCAGCGGACACCCGAACACTGAAGCTTTCTTT
- TRBJ2-2 TRBD1 TRBV5-4 CASSPVGQGTTGELFF TGTGCCAGCAGCCCGGTGGGACAGGGGACCACCGGGGAGCTGTTTTTT
- TRBJ1-3 - TRBV5-1 CASSPELLISGNTIYF TGCGCCAGCAGCCCGGAACTTCTCATATCTGGAAACACCATATATTTT
- TRBJ2-7 - TRBV5-6 CASSYTGRFSEQYF TGTGCCAGCAGCTATACAGGGCGGTTTAGCGAGCAGTACTTC
- TRBJ2-7 TRBD2 TRBV19 CASSIRAVGVREFTHEQYF TGTGCCAGTAGTATCCGTGCTGTAGGGGTGCGGGAGTTTACTCACGAGCAGTACTTC
- TRBJ1-3 - TRBV5-1 CASSFGRMSSGNTIYF TGCGCCAGCAGCTTCGGCAGGATGAGCTCTGGAAACACCATATATTTT
- TRBJ2-7 - TRBV18 CASSPDPVGSYEQYF TGTGCCAGCTCACCCGACCCGGTAGGATCCTACGAGCAGTACTTC
- TRBJ2-7 - TRBV5-1 CASSVRQDASYEQYF TGCGCCAGCAGCGTGCGCCAGGACGCCTCCTACGAGCAGTACTTC
- TRBJ2-7 TRBD2 TRBV7-9 CASSPLGEGSYEQYF TGTGCCAGCAGCCCATTGGGGGAGGGCTCCTACGAGCAGTACTTC
- TRBJ2-3 - TRBV7-2 CASSQNRGGSTDTQYF TGTGCCAGCAGCCAAAATAGGGGGGGTAGCACAGATACGCAGTATTTT
- TRBJ2-1 - TRBV11-2 CASSTRVSNNEQFF TGTGCCAGCAGCACCCGTGTCAGCAACAATGAGCAGTTCTTC
- TRBJ1-2 - TRBV28 CASSLWDGYTF TGTGCCAGCAGTTTGTGGGATGGCTACACCTTC
- TRBJ2-5 - TRBV28 CASSPTRRVQETQYF TGTGCCAGCAGCCCTACTCGGAGGGTTCAAGAGACCCAGTACTTC
- TRBJ2-3 TRBD2 TRBV11-3 CASSLDLREGTDTQYF TGTGCCAGCAGCTTAGACCTGCGGGAGGGCACAGATACGCAGTATTTT
- TRBJ1-3 - TRBV21-1 CASSKGRGNTIYF TGTGCCAGCAGCAAGGGACGGGGAAACACCATATATTTT
- TRBJ2-1 - TRBV10-3 CAISELAEQFF TGTGCCATCAGTGAGCTAGCTGAGCAGTTCTTC
- TRBJ2-1 TRBD2 TRBV18 CASSPPAPLAGAGNEQFF TGTGCCAGCTCACCACCAGCCCCCTTGGCGGGAGCAGGCAATGAGCAGTTCTTC
- TRBJ2-3 - TRBV11-2 CASSRERTDTQYF TGTGCCAGCTCCAGGGAGCGCACAGATACGCAGTATTTT
- TRBJ2-2 - TRBV23-1 CASSHGYTGELFF TGCGCCAGCAGTCATGGATACACCGGGGAGCTGTTTTTT
- TRBJ2-7 - TRBV12-2 CASRSRQRSSYEQYF TGTGCAAGTCGCTCTAGACAGAGGAGCTCCTACGAGCAGTACTTC
- TRBJ2-1 TRBD2 TRBV5-5 CASSSEGRLAGPYNEQFF TGTGCCAGCAGCTCGGAGGGTCGACTAGCGGGCCCCTACAATGAGCAGTTCTTC
- TRBJ2-1 TRBD2 TRBV10-1 CASSESGTSGKKHEQFF TGCGCCAGCAGTGAGTCCGGGACTAGCGGGAAGAAACATGAGCAGTTCTTC
- TRBJ2-5 - TRBV18 CASSPRDSTETQYF TGTGCCAGCTCACCACGGGACTCAACAGAGACCCAGTACTTC